These 27 T cell receptor beta chains share one sample of origin, sequenced in a study of CXCR3-negative and CXCR3-positive naive CD8 T cells. UMI-tagged TRB cDNA libraries were built via 5' RACE. TCRdb reanalyzed the 5' RACE reads and collapses them to one entry per CDR3 protein, without DNA. The data show about 120,000 distinct CDR3 sequences, and the top ten clones hold 0.29%. Sequencing input: naive CXCR3- CD8+ T cells from blood. Subset here: CD45RO-CCR7+CD27+CD95- naive CD8+ T cells lacking CXCR3 (TNR3-). Every receptor here comes from a human donor in good health. Some clones in this sample may be carry-over from other donors' samples.

The rearrangement uses TRBV28 and TRBJ2-5; TCRdb's D call, TRBD1, is unchecked because there is no DNA. The CDR3 sequence is 14 residues long. CDR1 is MDHEN and CDR2 is SYDVKM in the germline V gene. The chain's CDR3 is CASSPGTTQETQYF.

The chain has TRBV29-1 and TRBJ2-2. There are 13 residues in the CDR3. Germline V gene lookup returns CDR1 SQVTM and CDR2 ANQGSEA. The CDR3 protein is CSVWMPNTGELFF.

The V gene is TRBV13, the J gene TRBJ2-7; the D call of TRBD2 rests on TCRdb alone, since no DNA is present to check it. The CDR3 runs 14 residues. The germline V gene has CDR1 PRHDT and CDR2 FYEKMQ (reference sequence). This CDR3 reads CASSLPTAGYEQYF.

This sequence joins TRBV9 and TRBJ2-7; TCRdb outputs TRBD1, but without DNA this stays unchecked. The CDR3 contains 16 residues. The germline V gene encodes CDR1 SGDLS and CDR2 YYNGEE. CDR3 region: CASSGNTRDTTYEQYF.

The chain employs TRBV7-3 and TRBJ2-2; without DNA, the TCRdb call of TRBD2 cannot be checked. This CDR3 contains 16 residues. In germline, CDR1 is SGHTA, CDR2 FQGTGA. This CDR3 is CASSWTSGINTGELFF.

J is TRBJ2-1 and V is TRBV7-3; TCRdb picks TRBD1, but there is no DNA to check that call. CDR1 and CDR2 from the germline V gene are SGHTA and FQGTGA. The CDR3 extends over 15 amino acids. CDR3 sequence: CASSLSPRGQGSQFF. Full variable domain (missing parts from reference TRBV7-3 and TRBJ2-1): GAGVSQTPSNKVTEKGKYVELRCDPISGHTALYWYRQSLGQGPEFLIYFQGTGAADDSGLPNDRFFAVRPEGSVSTLKIQRTERGDSAVYLCASSLSPRGQGSQFFGPGTRLTVL.

This sequence joins TRBV5-1 and TRBJ2-2; TCRdb calls TRBD1, which cannot be checked without DNA. Per the germline V gene, CDR1 is SGHRS and CDR2 is YFSETQ. The CDR3 totals 15 residues. CDR3: CASSPRNQNTGELFF. Drawing the rest from reference TRBV5-1 and TRBJ2-2, the complete variable domain is KAGVTQTPRYLIKTRGQQVTLSCSPISGHRSVSWYQQTPGQGLQFLFEYFSETQRNKGNFPGRFSGRQFSNSRSEMNVSTLELGDSALYLCASSPRNQNTGELFFGEGSRLTVL.

The chain has TRBV15 and TRBJ1-2; TCRdb's D call, TRBD1, is unchecked because there is no DNA. The CDR3 is made up of 16 amino acids. Germline CDR1 reads LNHNV; CDR2 reads YYDKDF (reference sequence). The CDR3 sequence: CATSRDLDRVDYGYTF.

The chain has TRBV7-3 and TRBJ2-1; TCRdb's D gene call, TRBD2, goes unchecked for lack of DNA. In germline, CDR1 is SGHTA, CDR2 FQGTGA. CDR3 length: 14 residues. CDR3 region: CASSLTEGYNEQFF.

This rearrangement joins TRBV29-1 to TRBJ2-2; without DNA, the TCRdb call of TRBD2 cannot be checked. Germline CDR1 and CDR2: SQVTM and ANQGSEA. The CDR3 totals 13 residues. The CDR3 sequence: CSASGSNTEELFF.

The V gene is TRBV10-3, the J gene TRBJ2-3; the TRBD1 assignment by TCRdb is unverifiable without DNA. Germline V gene lookup returns CDR1 ENHRY and CDR2 SYGVKD. CDR3 length equals 17 residues. The CDR3 sequence is CAISESFGGAGTDTQYF.

The chain is built from TRBV30 and TRBJ2-2. The CDR3 covers 13 residues. CDR1 is GTSNPN and CDR2 is SVGIG in the germline V gene (reference sequence). CDR3 amino acids: CAWNRLNTGELFF.

This rearrangement joins TRBV9 to TRBJ2-2; no DNA is available, so the TRBD1 call from TCRdb remains unchecked. There are 17 residues in the CDR3. From germline, CDR1 is SGDLS and CDR2 YYNGEE. The CDR3 sequence is CASSGPSAVQGAGELFF.

This chain's CDR3 is CSVEVPETSTDTQYF. This chain joins TRBV29-1 and TRBJ2-3. CDR1 and CDR2 from the germline V gene are SQVTM and ANQGSEA. CDR3 size: 15 residues.

The chain employs TRBV15 and TRBJ1-1. From germline, CDR1 is LNHNV and CDR2 YYDKDF (reference sequence). The CDR3 spans 14 residues. CDR3 in amino acids: CATSRDLTNTEAFF.

CDR3 amino acids: CASSLWYAGGPPETQYF. This chain links TRBV5-8 with TRBJ2-5; TCRdb outputs TRBD2, but without DNA this stays unchecked. Germline loops: CDR1 SGHTS, CDR2 YDEGEE. The CDR3 runs to 17 residues.

This chain links TRBV27 with TRBJ2-4. The germline V gene encodes CDR1 MNHEY and CDR2 SMNVEV (reference sequence). The CDR3 runs to 14 residues. CDR3 in amino acids: CASSFRSPQNIQYF.

The genes are TRBV4-2 and TRBJ2-2. Per germline, CDR1 LGHNA and CDR2 YNFKEQ. There are 13 residues in the CDR3. The CDR3 sequence: CASSHTATGELFF.

This sequence joins TRBV5-1 and TRBJ1-2; TCRdb gives TRBD1 as the D gene, but with no DNA this cannot be confirmed. Germline loops: CDR1 SGHRS, CDR2 YFSETQ. The CDR3 is made up of 14 amino acids. The CDR3 protein is CASSHPDRADGYTF.

The chain links TRBV7-9 to TRBJ2-3; TCRdb's D call, TRBD1, is unchecked because there is no DNA. Germline V gene data show CDR1 as SEHNR and CDR2 as FQNEAQ (reference sequence). This CDR3 has 13 amino acids. CDR3 sequence: CASSLPGDVTQYF.

The chain has TRBV21-1 and TRBJ2-3; TCRdb indicates TRBD1, and absent DNA this call remains unverified. TRBV21-1 is noted as a pseudogene. The CDR3 is 17 residues long. CDR3 sequence reads: CASSNGFFDRSTDTQYF.

The gene calls are TRBV7-9 and TRBJ1-1. The CDR3 length is 13 residues. Per the germline V gene, CDR1 is SEHNR and CDR2 is FQNEAQ (reference sequence). This CDR3 is CASSSDPPGKAFF.

The rearrangement links TRBV2 to TRBJ2-7; the TCRdb D gene call, TRBD2, has no DNA to confirm it. Germline CDR1 and CDR2: SNHLY and FYNNEI. CDR3 length: 15 amino acids. CDR3 region: CASREGAGTLYEQYF.

This rearrangement joins TRBV28 to TRBJ2-7; absent DNA, TCRdb's TRBD1 call cannot be checked. This CDR3 spans 14 amino acids. Per the germline V gene, CDR1 is MDHEN and CDR2 is SYDVKM. CDR3 loop: CASSFWTASYEQYF.

This rearrangement joins TRBV29-1 to TRBJ2-7; TCRdb proposes TRBD2, but this gene call is untestable without DNA. CDR3 size: 12 residues. Germline CDR1 SQVTM, CDR2 ANQGSEA. CDR3 in amino acids: CSVLAGPYEQYF.

This chain uses TRBV11-3 with TRBJ2-1; lacking DNA, the TRBD2 call made by TCRdb goes unchecked. The germline V gene has CDR1 SGHNT and CDR2 YENEEA. The CDR3 extends over 15 amino acids. This chain's CDR3 is CASSPDSEPWNEQFF.

CDR3 protein: CASSLSGDEQYF. V is TRBV27 and J is TRBJ2-7. CDR1 is MNHEY, CDR2 SMNVEV, per germline (reference sequence). This CDR3 contains 12 residues.